This T cell receptor (beta chain) was obtained from a study of shared clonotypes between healthy human individuals. Overall study findings and caveats: The authors expected sequencing depth to affect clonotype sharing among donors. A generally larger estimated richness was seen in naive subsets than in memory subsets. Non-shared clonotypes were found to have lower generation probabilities than the clonotypes that were shared by all four of the sorted-subset donors.

Authors' analysis steps: ImmunoSEQ output held junction-only sequences without quality scores, so filtering differed. Assay used: immunoSEQ multiplex PCR; TCRdb lists only in-frame clones, some missing. V, J and clone size are taken as reported in that table, and D and trimming were inferred from the DNA itself. The data hold about 1.9 million clones, with 85% to 95% observed a single time. Germline CDR1 reads LNHDA; CDR2 reads SQIVND (reference sequence). Trimming took off 5 bases at V and 2 bases at J, with 12 bases between the two ends. The length of the CDR3 is 14 residues. With respect to this clone: Its specificity is unknown.

Naive CD8 populations comprised CD45RO-negative cells positively selected for CCR7, excluding terminally differentiated effector memory CD45RA+ cells. This chain links TRBV19 with TRBJ1-2; D gene unclear. The clonotype originates from a man in his late teens or twenties in good health. Some clones in this sample may be carry-over from other donors' samples. The sample was naive CD8+ T cells from PBMCs. The CDR3 region has the DNA TGTGCCAGTAGTCCTCCGACGGAAAACTATGGCTACACCTTC. Its protein product is CASSPPTENYGYTF.